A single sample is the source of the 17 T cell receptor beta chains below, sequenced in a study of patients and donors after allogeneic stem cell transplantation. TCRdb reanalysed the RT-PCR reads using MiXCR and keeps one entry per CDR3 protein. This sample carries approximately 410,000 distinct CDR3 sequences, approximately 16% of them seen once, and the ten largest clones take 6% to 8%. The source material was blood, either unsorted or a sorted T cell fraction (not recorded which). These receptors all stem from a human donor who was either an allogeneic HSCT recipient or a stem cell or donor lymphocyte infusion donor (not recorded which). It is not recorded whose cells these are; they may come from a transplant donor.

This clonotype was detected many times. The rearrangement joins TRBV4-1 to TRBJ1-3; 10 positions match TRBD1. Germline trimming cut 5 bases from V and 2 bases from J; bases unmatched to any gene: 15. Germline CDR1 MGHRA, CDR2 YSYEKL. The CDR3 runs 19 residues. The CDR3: CASSLKVFGTGDPGNTIYF. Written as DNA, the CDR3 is TGCGCCAGCAGCTTAAAAGTCTTCGGGACAGGGGATCCTGGAAACACCATATATTTT.

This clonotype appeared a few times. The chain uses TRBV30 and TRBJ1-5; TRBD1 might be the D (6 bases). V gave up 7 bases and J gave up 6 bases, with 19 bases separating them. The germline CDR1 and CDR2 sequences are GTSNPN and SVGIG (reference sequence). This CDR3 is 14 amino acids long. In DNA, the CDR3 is TGTGCCTACCAAGGGGGGGGATTTGGTCAGCCCCAGCATTTT. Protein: CAYQGGGFGQPQHF.

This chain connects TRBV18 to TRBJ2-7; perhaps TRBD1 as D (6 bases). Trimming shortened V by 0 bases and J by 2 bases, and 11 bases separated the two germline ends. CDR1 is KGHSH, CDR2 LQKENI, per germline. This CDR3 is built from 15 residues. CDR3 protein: CASSPPARGTYEQYF. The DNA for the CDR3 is TGTGCCAGCTCACCACCGGCCAGGGGAACCTACGAGCAGTACTTC.

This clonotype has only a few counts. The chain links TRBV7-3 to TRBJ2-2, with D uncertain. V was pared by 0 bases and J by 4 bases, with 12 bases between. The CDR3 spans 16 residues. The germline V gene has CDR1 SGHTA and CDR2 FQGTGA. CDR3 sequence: CASSLTSPSPTGELFF. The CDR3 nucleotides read TGTGCCAGCAGCTTAACTTCCCCCAGTCCCACCGGGGAGCTGTTTTTT.

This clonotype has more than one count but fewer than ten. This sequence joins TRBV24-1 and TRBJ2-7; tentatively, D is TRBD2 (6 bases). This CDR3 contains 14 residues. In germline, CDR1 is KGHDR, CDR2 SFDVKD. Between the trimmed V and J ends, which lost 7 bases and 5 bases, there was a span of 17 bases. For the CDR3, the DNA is TGTGCCACCAGGCGAGACAGAGGAGGGAACGAGCAGTACTTC. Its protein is CATRRDRGGNEQYF.

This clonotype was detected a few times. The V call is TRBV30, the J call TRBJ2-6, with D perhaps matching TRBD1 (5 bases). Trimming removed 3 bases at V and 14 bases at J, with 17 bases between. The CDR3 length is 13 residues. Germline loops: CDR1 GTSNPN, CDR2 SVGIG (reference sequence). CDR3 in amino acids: CAWSSGPGMFLTF. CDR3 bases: TGTGCCTGGAGCTCGGGTCCAGGGATGTTCCTGACTTTC.

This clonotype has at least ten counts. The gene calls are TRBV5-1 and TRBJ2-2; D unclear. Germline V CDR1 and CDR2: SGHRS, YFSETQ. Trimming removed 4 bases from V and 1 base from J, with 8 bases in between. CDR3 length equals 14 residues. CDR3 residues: CASSPYENTGELFF. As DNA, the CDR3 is TGCGCCAGCAGCCCATATGAGAACACCGGGGAGCTGTTTTTT.

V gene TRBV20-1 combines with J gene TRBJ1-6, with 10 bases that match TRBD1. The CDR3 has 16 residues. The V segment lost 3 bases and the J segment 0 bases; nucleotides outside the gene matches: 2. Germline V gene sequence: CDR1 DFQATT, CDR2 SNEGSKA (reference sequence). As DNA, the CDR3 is TGCAGTGCTAGGGGACAGGGGAGCTCCTATAATTCACCCCTCCACTTT. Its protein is CSARGQGSSYNSPLHF.

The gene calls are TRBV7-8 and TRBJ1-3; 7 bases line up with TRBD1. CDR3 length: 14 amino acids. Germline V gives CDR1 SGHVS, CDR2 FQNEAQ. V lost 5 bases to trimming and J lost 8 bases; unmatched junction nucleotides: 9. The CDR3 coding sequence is TGTGCCAGCAGCCCACGCCAGGGGGGATACACCATATATTTT. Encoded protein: CASSPRQGGYTIYF.

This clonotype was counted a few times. The CDR3 sequence is CASSPRLDTYTEAFF. CDR3 nucleotide sequence: TGTGCCAGCAGCCCCCGACTGGATACGTACACTGAAGCTTTCTTT. The genes are TRBV3-1 and TRBJ1-1; D call uncertain. Trimming shortened V by 4 bases and J by 3 bases, and 15 bases separated the two germline ends. The CDR3 length is 15 residues. The germline gives CDR1 LGHDT, CDR2 YNNKEL (reference sequence).

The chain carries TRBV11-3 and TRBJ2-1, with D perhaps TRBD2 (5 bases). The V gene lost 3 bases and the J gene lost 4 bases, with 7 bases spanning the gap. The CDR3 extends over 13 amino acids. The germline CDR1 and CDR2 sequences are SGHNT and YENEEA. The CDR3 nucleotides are TGTGCCAGCAGCTTTCAGCGGTACAATGAGCAGTTCTTC. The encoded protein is CASSFQRYNEQFF.

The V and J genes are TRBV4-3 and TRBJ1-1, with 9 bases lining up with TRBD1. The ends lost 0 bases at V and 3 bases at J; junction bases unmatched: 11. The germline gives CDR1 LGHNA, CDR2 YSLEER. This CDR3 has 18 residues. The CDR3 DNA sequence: TGCGCCAGCAGCCAAGAGACAATAATACAGGGGGCGTACACTGAAGCTTTCTTT. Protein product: CASSQETIIQGAYTEAFF.

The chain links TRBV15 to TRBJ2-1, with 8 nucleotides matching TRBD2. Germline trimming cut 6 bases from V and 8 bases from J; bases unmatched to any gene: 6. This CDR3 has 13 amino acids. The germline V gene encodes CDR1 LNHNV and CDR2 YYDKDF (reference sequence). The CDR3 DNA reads TGTGCCACCAGGAGCGGGAGCGGGCATGAGCAGTTCTTC. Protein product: CATRSGSGHEQFF.

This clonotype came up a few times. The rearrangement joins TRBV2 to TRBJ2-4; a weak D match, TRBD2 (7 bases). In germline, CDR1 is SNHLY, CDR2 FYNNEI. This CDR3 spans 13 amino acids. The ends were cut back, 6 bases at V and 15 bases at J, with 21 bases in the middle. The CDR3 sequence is CASREPAGAMGYF. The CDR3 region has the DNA TGTGCCAGCAGAGAACCCGCGGGGGCCATGGGGTACTTC.

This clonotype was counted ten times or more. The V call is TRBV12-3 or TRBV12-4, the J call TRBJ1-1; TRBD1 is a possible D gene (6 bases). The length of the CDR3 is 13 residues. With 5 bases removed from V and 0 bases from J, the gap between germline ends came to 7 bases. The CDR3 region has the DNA TGTGCCAGCAGTACAGGGATGAACACTGAAGCTTTCTTT. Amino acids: CASSTGMNTEAFF.

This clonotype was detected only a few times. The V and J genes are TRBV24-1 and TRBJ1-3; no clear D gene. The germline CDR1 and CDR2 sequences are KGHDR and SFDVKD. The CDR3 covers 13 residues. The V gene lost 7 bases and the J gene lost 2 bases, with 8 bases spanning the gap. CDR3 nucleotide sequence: TGTGCCACCAGGGAGGGAGCTGGAAACACCATATATTTT. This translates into CATREGAGNTIYF.

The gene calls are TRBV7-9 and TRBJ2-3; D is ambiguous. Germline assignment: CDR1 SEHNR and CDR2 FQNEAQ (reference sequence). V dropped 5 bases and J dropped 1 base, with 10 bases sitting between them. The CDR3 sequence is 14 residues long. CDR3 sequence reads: CASSRSARTDTQYF. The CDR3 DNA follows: TGTGCCAGCAGCCGGTCGGCCCGCACAGATACGCAGTATTTT.